Presented here are 19 T cell receptor beta chains from one specimen sequenced in a study of regulatory T cells in long-lasting Graves disease. Regarding time point: newly diagnosed GD, antithyroid drugs for less than 3 months. After RNA was extracted from PBMCs, the TCR library was made from it. In building TCR beta libraries, iRepertoire HTBI primers were used together with Arm-PCR of CDR3 regions. TCRdb reanalysed the multiplex PCR reads using MiXCR and keeps one entry per CDR3 protein. The sample carries roughly 440,000 distinct CDR3 sequences, approximately 16% recorded once. The same sample was also used in a study of T cells in Graves' hyperthyroidism and ophthalmopathy.

Material: peripheral blood mononuclear cells (PBMCs), obtained at new diagnosis, from a patient treated with antithyroid drugs. The source is a woman in her late teens or twenties with Graves disease.

The chain uses TRBV19 and TRBJ1-5, with D possibly being TRBD1 (6 bases). This CDR3 has 15 residues. V shed 5 bases and J shed 2 bases, with 13 bases lying between them. CDR1 is LNHDA, CDR2 SQIVND, per germline (reference sequence). Here the CDR3 reads CASSAQGMGNQPQHF. The CDR3 coding sequence is TGTGCCAGTAGTGCGCAGGGGATGGGCAATCAGCCCCAGCATTTT.

This clonotype was seen at least ten times. The chain has TRBV20-1 and TRBJ2-3, with D perhaps matching TRBD2 (6 bases). Germline-derived CDR1 and CDR2 are DFQATT and SNEGSKA (reference sequence). This CDR3 comprises 17 residues. Trimming took 0 bases from V and 3 from J, leaving 19 bases between them. The CDR3 DNA sequence: TGCAGTGCTAGAGATCCGGGGTACCGGGGGTGGACAGATACGCAGTATTTT. This gives the protein CSARDPGYRGWTDTQYF.

A word on this clonotype: One base away lies a much larger clone, so this may be a sequencing read error. The V and J genes are TRBV11-3 and TRBJ2-1; 10 bases line up with TRBD2. Germline values: CDR1 SGHNT, CDR2 YENEEA. The CDR3 length is 15 residues. The V and J ends lost 8 bases and 5 bases, in that order; junction bases with no gene match: 9. The CDR3, as DNA: TGTGCCAGCGGCCTAGCGGGGGCCCCCCACAATGAGCAGTTCTTC. It translates to CASGLAGAPHNEQFF.

This clonotype was seen at least ten times. This chain uses TRBV30 with TRBJ2-1, with TRBD2 as a possible D gene (6 bases). V lost 4 bases and J lost 0, with 13 bases in between. The CDR3 loop spans 15 amino acids. Germline V lookup: CDR1 GTSNPN, CDR2 SVGIG (reference sequence). DNA of the CDR3: TGTGCCTGGATAGCTTGGGAGGCCTCCTACAATGAGCAGTTCTTC. Translated, it gives CAWIAWEASYNEQFF.

This clonotype was seen more than once but under ten times. The V and J genes are TRBV29-1 and TRBJ2-3; no firm D call. The germline V gene has CDR1 SQVTM and CDR2 ANQGSEA. V dropped 3 bases and J dropped 3 bases, with 22 bases sitting between them. The CDR3 totals 17 residues. The CDR3 DNA reads TGCAGCGTTGACCGCGCTAGTGGTTCATATAGTACAGATACGCAGTATTTT. Its protein product is CSVDRASGSYSTDTQYF.

This clonotype was observed many times. The rearrangement uses TRBV6-2 or TRBV6-3 and TRBJ2-1; D perhaps matches TRBD1 (5 bases). The V and J ends lost 2 bases and 6 bases respectively, with 14 bases between them. The CDR3 loop spans 15 amino acids. Germline V lookup: CDR1 MNHEY, CDR2 SVGEGT. The CDR3 protein is CASSYRPSRGNEQFF. The CDR3 DNA sequence: TGTGCCAGCAGTTACCGACCGTCTAGGGGCAATGAGCAGTTCTTC.

At least ten counts were recorded for this clonotype. The chain couples TRBV7-2 to TRBJ2-1, with TRBD2 identical over 8 bases. CDR1 is SGHTA and CDR2 is FQGNSA in the germline V gene. The CDR3 is 15 amino acids. After removal of 1 base from V and 7 bases from J, the junction contained 6 bases not matched to a gene. CDR3 sequence reads: CASSLVAGGSNEQFF. In nucleotides, the CDR3 is TGTGCCAGCAGCTTAGTTGCGGGAGGATCAAATGAGCAGTTCTTC.

For the CDR3, the DNA is TGCGCCAGCAGCTCCCCCGGGACAAGGGGCAATGAGCAGTTCTTC. This sequence encodes CASSSPGTRGNEQFF. The rearrangement joins TRBV5-1 to TRBJ2-1; D is perhaps TRBD1 (6 bases). Per germline, CDR1 SGHRS and CDR2 YFSETQ. Deletions cut 3 bases from V and 6 bases from J, with 16 bases between. The CDR3 spans 15 residues.

This clonotype was seen repeatedly, ten times or more. J is TRBJ2-1 and V is TRBV7-9, with 7 bases matching TRBD1. From germline, CDR1 is SEHNR and CDR2 FQNEAQ (reference sequence). CDR3 size: 15 residues. Trimming removed 2 bases from V and 6 bases from J; junction bases left unmatched: 7. The CDR3 nucleotides read TGTGCCAGCAGCTTACCACCCGGGACAGTCAATGAGCAGTTCTTC. This encodes CASSLPPGTVNEQFF.

This clonotype was recorded a few times. This chain connects TRBV19 to TRBJ2-7; D is ambiguous. The CDR3 totals 16 residues. Deletions cut 6 bases from V and 4 bases from J, with 22 bases between. The germline V gene encodes CDR1 LNHDA and CDR2 SQIVND (reference sequence). DNA for the CDR3: TGTGCCAGTAGCTATAGGTCAGGTGGCGAAAAGTACGAGCAGTACTTC. Residues: CASSYRSGGEKYEQYF.

This clonotype was observed a few times. The V gene is TRBV12-5, the J gene TRBJ2-3; no reliable D call. The CDR3 has 11 amino acids. V was trimmed by 5 bases and J by 6 bases, leaving 6 bases between them. Germline V gene sequence: CDR1 LGHNT, CDR2 FRNRAP. CDR3 in amino acids: CASGVADTQYF. CDR3 DNA: TGTGCTAGTGGTGTCGCGGATACGCAGTATTTT.

This clonotype has ten or more counts. The chain links TRBV6-1 to TRBJ2-7; 7 positions agree with TRBD2. After removal of 6 bases from V and 2 bases from J, the junction contained 13 bases not matched to a gene. CDR1 MNHNS and CDR2 SASEGT come from the germline V gene. The CDR3 runs 16 residues. CDR3 protein: CASSSSGTTLPYEQYF. CDR3 coding DNA: TGTGCCAGCAGCTCCTCAGGGACTACCCTTCCCTACGAGCAGTACTTC.

The table lists this clonotype with many counts. The chain has TRBV13 and TRBJ2-1, with 15 bases matching TRBD2. V lost 5 bases and J lost 0; bases outside the gene matches: 5. CDR1 is PRHDT and CDR2 is FYEKMQ in the germline V gene (reference sequence). This CDR3 comprises 18 residues. CDR3 DNA sequence: TGTGCCAGCAGCCAACGGACTAGCGGGAGGGCCTCCTACAATGAGCAGTTCTTC. As protein: CASSQRTSGRASYNEQFF.

Of note for this clonotype: A read error is possible here, since a much larger clone lies one base away. The chain recombines TRBV3-1 with TRBJ2-7; D is undetermined. Looked up from germline, CDR1 is LGHDT and CDR2 is YNNKEL (reference sequence). V was shortened by 0 bases and J by 7 bases, with 16 bases between the two germline ends. The CDR3 extends over 15 amino acids. The CDR3 region has the DNA TGTGCCAGCAGCCAAGAGTCAGACTCCTACAATGAGCAGTACTTC. Its protein product is CASSQESDSYNEQYF.

This clonotype has a handful of counts. The chain is built from TRBV7-6 and TRBJ2-1; 9 bases align to TRBD2. This CDR3 region has 15 residues. CDR1 is SGHVS and CDR2 is FNYEAQ in the germline V gene. The V and J ends lost 4 bases and 4 bases, in that order; junction bases with no gene match: 5. CDR3 sequence reads: CASSSAGGRYNEQFF. The CDR3 bases are TGTGCCAGCAGCTCAGCGGGAGGAAGGTACAATGAGCAGTTCTTC.

This clonotype was counted ten times or more. V and J are TRBV28 and TRBJ1-6, with a tentative D call TRBD1 (6 bases). CDR1 and CDR2 from the germline V gene are MDHEN and SYDVKM. V lost 5 bases and J lost 7, with 21 bases in between. The CDR3 is 17 residues long. The CDR3 DNA reads TGTGCCAGCAGTATAAACCTACCCGGACAGTGGAATTCACCCCTCCACTTT. It specifies CASSINLPGQWNSPLHF.

This clonotype was counted a few times. The chain couples TRBV29-1 to TRBJ2-2, with a possible D match to TRBD2 (6 bases). V was clipped by 5 bases and J by 2 bases, with 9 bases between them. The CDR3 has 13 amino acids. Per germline, CDR1 SQVTM and CDR2 ANQGSEA. The chain's CDR3 is CSVKDYNTGELFF. The CDR3 nucleotides are TGCAGCGTTAAGGACTATAACACCGGGGAGCTGTTTTTT.

On this clonotype itself: The junction differs from germline at one of its ends, possibly a read error. This rearrangement joins TRBV28 to TRBJ1-2; tentatively, D is TRBD1 (5 bases). The CDR3 runs 13 residues. Germline CDR1 MDHEN, CDR2 SYDVKM. Here the CDR3 reads CAIRSGTNYGHTF. DNA for the CDR3: TGTGCCATCCGATCCGGGACGAATTATGGCCACACCTTC.

This clonotype was seen at least ten times. The chain has TRBV18 and TRBJ2-7, with TRBD2 identical over 13 bases. The CDR3 runs to 14 residues. V shed 8 bases and J 3 bases; nucleotides not matched to a gene: 4. Germline CDR1 is KGHSH and CDR2 is LQKENI. CDR3 protein: CASALAGGNYEQYF. DNA of the CDR3: TGTGCCAGCGCACTAGCGGGAGGGAACTACGAGCAGTACTTC.